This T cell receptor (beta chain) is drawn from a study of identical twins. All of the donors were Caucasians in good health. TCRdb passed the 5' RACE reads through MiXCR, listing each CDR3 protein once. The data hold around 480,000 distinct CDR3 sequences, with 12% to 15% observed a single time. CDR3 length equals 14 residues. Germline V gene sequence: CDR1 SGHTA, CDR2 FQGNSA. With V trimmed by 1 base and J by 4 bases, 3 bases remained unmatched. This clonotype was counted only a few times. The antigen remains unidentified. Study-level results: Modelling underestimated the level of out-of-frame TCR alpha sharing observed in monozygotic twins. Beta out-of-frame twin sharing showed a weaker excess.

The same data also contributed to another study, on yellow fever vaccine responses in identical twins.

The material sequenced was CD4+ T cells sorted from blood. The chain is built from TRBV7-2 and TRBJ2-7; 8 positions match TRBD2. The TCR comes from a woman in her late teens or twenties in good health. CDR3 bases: TGTGCCAGCAGCTTAGGCGGGAGGTGGTACGAGCAGTACTTC. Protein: CASSLGGRWYEQYF.